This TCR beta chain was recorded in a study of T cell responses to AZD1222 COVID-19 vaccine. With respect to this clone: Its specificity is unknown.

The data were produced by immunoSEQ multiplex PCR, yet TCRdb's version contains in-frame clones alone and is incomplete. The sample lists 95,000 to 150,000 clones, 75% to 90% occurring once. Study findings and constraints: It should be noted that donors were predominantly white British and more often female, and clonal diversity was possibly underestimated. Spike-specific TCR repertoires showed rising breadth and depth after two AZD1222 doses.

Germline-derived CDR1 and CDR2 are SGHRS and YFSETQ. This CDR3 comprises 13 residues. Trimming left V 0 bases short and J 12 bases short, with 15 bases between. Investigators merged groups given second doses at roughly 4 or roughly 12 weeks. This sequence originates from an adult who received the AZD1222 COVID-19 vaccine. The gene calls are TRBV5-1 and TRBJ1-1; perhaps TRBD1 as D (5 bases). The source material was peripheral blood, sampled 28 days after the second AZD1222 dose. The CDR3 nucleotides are TGCGCCAGCAGCTTGGCCGCGGGGGACGGTTCTTTCTTT. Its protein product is CASSLAAGDGSFF. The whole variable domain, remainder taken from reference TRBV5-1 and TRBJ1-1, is KAGVTQTPRYLIKTRGQQVTLSCSPISGHRSVSWYQQTPGQGLQFLFEYFSETQRNKGNFPGRFSGRQFSNSRSEMNVSTLELGDSALYLCASSLAAGDGSFFGQGTRLTVV.